The rows below give T cell receptor beta chains drawn from one sample of a study of cytomegalovirus exposure and HLA in healthy donors. TCRdb's table, derived via immunoSEQ multiplex PCR, lists solely in-frame clones and lacks some. The sample lists 160,000 or so clones, roughly three quarters seen once, with about 7.7% in the top ten. Input material: PBMCs. The receptors here all came from a woman in her forties in good health and CMV-seropositive. Each CDR3 is given with its conserved first and last residue. D genes are given only for firm matches. Clone size is stated in some rows and not others, as once, few, many or a class when expanded.

v_gene	d_gene	abundance	j_gene	CDR3aa	CDR3nt
TRBV6-1	.	.	TRBJ1-6	CASSDRQGNSPLHF	TGTGCCAGCAGTGACCGGCAGGGTAATTCACCCCTCCACTTT
TRBV5-1	.	few	TRBJ2-7	CASSQGGRPPTEQYF	TGCGCCAGCAGCCAAGGTGGCAGGCCACCTACGGAGCAGTACTTC
TRBV6-5	.	.	TRBJ2-2	CASRGSGAGELFF	TGTGCCAGCAGGGGCTCTGGCGCCGGGGAGCTGTTTTTT
TRBV7-3	.	once	TRBJ1-6	CASSSTGGQSPLHF	TGTGCCAGCAGCTCGACAGGTGGACAATCACCCCTCCACTTT
TRBV7-8	.	.	TRBJ1-1	CASSSTTGVTEAFF	TGTGCCAGCAGCTCTACTACGGGGGTTACTGAAGCTTTCTTT
TRBV4-1	TRBD1	.	TRBJ2-1	CASSQDGSWDSNNEQFF	TGCGCCAGCAGCCAAGATGGTTCTTGGGACAGTAACAATGAGCAGTTCTTC
TRBV19	.	few	TRBJ1-4	CASSLPRATNEKLFF	TGTGCCAGTAGTCTTCCTCGTGCAACTAATGAAAAACTGTTTTTT
TRBV10-1	.	.	TRBJ2-2	CASSAATSASGSGELFF	TGCGCCAGCAGTGCCGCGACGTCTGCTTCGGGATCCGGGGAGCTGTTTTTT
TRBV6-5	.	.	TRBJ1-2	CASSQLENYGYTF	TGTGCCAGCAGCCAGTTGGAGAACTATGGCTACACCTTC
TRBV30	.	.	TRBJ2-7	CAWSAGLSNYEQYF	TGTGCCTGGAGCGCCGGACTGTCAAACTACGAGCAGTACTTC
TRBV6-6	.	.	TRBJ1-1	CASTQMSLGIEAFF	TGTGCCAGCACCCAAATGTCTCTAGGCATTGAAGCTTTCTTT
TRBV6-1	.	.	TRBJ1-2	CASETGSGYGYTF	TGTGCCAGCGAAACAGGGAGTGGCTATGGCTACACCTTC
TRBV2	.	.	TRBJ1-4	CASTRDKNEKLFF	TGTGCCAGCACCAGGGACAAAAATGAAAAACTGTTTTTT
TRBV19	.	.	TRBJ1-2	CASSIEARISGNGYTF	TGTGCCAGTAGTATAGAGGCCAGGATCAGCGGGAATGGCTACACCTTC
TRBV5-1	.	.	TRBJ2-2	CASQGPGELFF	TGCGCCAGTCAGGGCCCCGGGGAGCTGTTTTTT
TRBV6-5	.	.	TRBJ2-6	CASRQQGFNGLTF	TGTGCCAGCAGGCAACAGGGTTTCAACGGCCTGACTTTC
TRBV2	TRBD2	.	TRBJ2-3	CASSVLSSGGTDTQYF	TGTGCCAGCAGTGTTCTGTCTAGCGGGGGCACAGATACGCAGTATTTT
TRBV4-3	.	.	TRBJ2-6	CASSEQGTGANGLTF	TGCGCCAGCAGCGAGCAGGGTACTGGGGCCAACGGCCTGACTTTC
TRBV6-1	.	.	TRBJ1-1	CASSVFGNTEAFF	TGTGCCAGCAGTGTTTTCGGGAACACTGAAGCTTTCTTT
TRBV11-2	.	.	TRBJ1-6	CASSPRDYGSPLHF	TGTGCCAGCAGCCCCCGGGACTACGGGTCACCCCTCCACTTT
TRBV5-6	TRBD1	.	TRBJ2-3	CASSWTGALDTQYF	TGTGCCAGCAGCTGGACAGGGGCCTTGGATACGCAGTATTTT
TRBV2	TRBD1	.	TRBJ2-1	CASGGTGRNNEQFF	TGTGCCAGCGGCGGGACAGGGCGAAACAATGAGCAGTTCTTC
TRBV28	.	.	TRBJ2-5	CASSQGGEETQYF	TGTGCCAGCAGCCAGGGAGGTGAAGAGACCCAGTACTTC
TRBV2	.	.	TRBJ1-2	CASSERQTGGYTF	TGTGCCAGCAGTGAACGCCAGACGGGAGGCTACACCTTC